These 8 T cell receptor beta chains were all obtained from the same sample, sequenced in a study of T cell responses to AZD1222 COVID-19 vaccine. The assay was immunoSEQ multiplex PCR, and TCRdb's table has in-frame clones only and misses some. The table shows 150,000 to 200,000 clones, with 94% occurring only once. The input for sequencing was peripheral blood, taken on day 0 of AZD1222 vaccination. Every receptor here comes from an adult in good health.

This chain uses TRBV11-2 with TRBJ2-7; 8 nucleotides align to TRBD1. V lost 0 bases and J lost 0; bases outside the gene matches: 7. Germline V lookup: CDR1 SGHAT, CDR2 FQNNGV. This CDR3 region has 17 residues. The CDR3 DNA follows: TGTGCCAGCAGCTTAGACCGGACAGGGTATTTCTCCTACGAGCAGTACTTC. It codes for CASSLDRTGYFSYEQYF.

The V gene is TRBV18, the J gene TRBJ2-1; 7 nucleotides line up with TRBD2. CDR1 and CDR2 from the germline V gene are KGHSH and LQKENI. This CDR3 has 15 residues. The V segment lost 3 bases and the J segment 7 bases; nucleotides outside the gene matches: 9. Here the CDR3 reads CASSPWEGGQNEQFF. The DNA of the CDR3 is TGTGCCAGCTCACCCTGGGAGGGAGGACAAAATGAGCAGTTCTTC.

The chain recombines TRBV18 with TRBJ2-1, with 11 nucleotides matching TRBD2. Germline assignment: CDR1 KGHSH and CDR2 LQKENI. The V and J ends lost 5 bases and 4 bases, in that order; junction bases with no gene match: 4. This CDR3 contains 15 residues. CDR3 protein: CASSTLAGEYNEQFF. The CDR3 DNA is TGTGCCAGCTCAACACTAGCGGGAGAGTACAATGAGCAGTTCTTC.

The chain links TRBV19 to TRBJ2-1; 9 bases line up with TRBD2. This CDR3 is built from 15 residues. Germline V gene data show CDR1 as LNHDA and CDR2 as SQIVND (reference sequence). J gave up 2 bases and V 4 bases, and 3 bases lay outside the gene matches. The CDR3 spells CASSSGRVTYNEQFF. DNA of the CDR3: TGTGCCAGTAGTAGCGGGAGGGTTACCTACAATGAGCAGTTCTTC.

This rearrangement joins TRBV18 to TRBJ2-7; no clear D. V was pared by 3 bases and J by 0 bases, with 12 bases between. CDR3 length equals 15 residues. The germline V gene has CDR1 KGHSH and CDR2 LQKENI. The CDR3 sequence is CASSPRIPSSYEQYF. The CDR3 bases are TGTGCCAGCTCACCTAGAATCCCGAGCTCCTACGAGCAGTACTTC.

The chain links TRBV6-5 to TRBJ1-5; 8 bases fit TRBD1. CDR1 and CDR2 from the germline V gene are MNHEY and SVGAGI. V lost 6 bases and J lost 3; bases outside the gene matches: 7. The CDR3 runs 15 residues. The CDR3 is CASRAQGATNQPQHF. The DNA of the CDR3 is TGTGCCAGCAGGGCCCAGGGGGCTACCAATCAGCCCCAGCATTTT.

This clone was seen just once. The rearrangement uses TRBV15 and TRBJ1-1, with 9 bases fitting TRBD1. Germline V lookup: CDR1 LNHNV, CDR2 YYDKDF (reference sequence). CDR3 length equals 14 residues. Trimming cost V 7 bases and J 6 bases; bases outside gene matches: 9. CDR3 residues: CATISGTGSAEAFF. For the CDR3, the DNA is TGTGCCACCATCTCCGGGACAGGGTCTGCTGAAGCTTTCTTT.

This rearrangement joins TRBV2 to TRBJ1-6; the D is unclear. The CDR3 contains 14 residues. Germline V gene sequence: CDR1 SNHLY, CDR2 FYNNEI. Trimming pared 2 bases from V and 4 bases from J, leaving 6 bases between. The CDR3 nucleotides are TGTGCCAGCAGTGAAAACCTTTATAATTCACCCCTCCACTTT. Its translation: CASSENLYNSPLHF.